This T cell receptor beta chain was profiled in a study of shared clonotypes between healthy human individuals. Looking at the study overall: CD8 memory received one plate per donor, CD8 naive two, CD4 memory three and CD4 naive three.

Notes on the study in general: Sequencing depth was expected to influence donor clonotype sharing.

CD8 cells classed as naive were CD45RO-negative and positively selected for CCR7, excluding terminally differentiated effector memory CD45RA+ cells. The donors, all of them Caucasian adults, lived in Nashville, Tennessee. Profiled with immunoSEQ multiplex PCR; TCRdb holds only in-frame clones, not every one. In the table there are about 2 million clones, over 85% of which are singletons. For this clone: Its antigen is currently unknown.

The CDR3 has 14 amino acids. Unmatched junction bases numbered 1, after V lost 6 bases and J lost 3 bases. CDR1 and CDR2 from the germline V gene are SNHLY and FYNNEI. The sequence derives from a young man in good health. The source material was naive CD8+ T cells sorted from blood. The chain recombines TRBV2 with TRBJ2-2; 10 bases match TRBD1. CDR3 coding DNA: TGTGCCAGCAGGGGACAGGGGCACACCGGGGAGCTGTTTTTT. Its protein is CASRGQGHTGELFF.